This TCR beta chain is from a study of blood T cells in healthy people across ages. A J-beta primer mix and a sample-barcoded 5' primer were used in a second PCR of roughly 6 to 12 cycles. TCRdb re-analysed the 5' RACE reads in MiXCR, keeping a single row per CDR3 protein. Of some 1.8 million distinct CDR3 sequences listed, about two fifths are singletons. Ranging in age from roughly 6 to 95, the donors were healthy Caucasian individuals from Russia. Germline CDR1 and CDR2: SEHNR and FQNEAQ (reference sequence). This CDR3 comprises 14 residues. The V end was cut by 2 bases, the J end by 7 bases, with 11 bases between.

The chain is built from TRBV7-9 and TRBJ1-4; D gene uncertain. This TCR came from a human donor in good health. Sequenced input: blood. The CDR3: CASSLTTVGEKLFF. The DNA of the CDR3 is TGTGCCAGCAGCTTAACAACGGTTGGTGAAAAACTGTTTTTT.